The sequence of this T cell receptor beta chain was determined in a study of OX40 agonist ivuxolimab in advanced cancers. Across the whole study: Participants, roughly 81% male, averaged roughly 60 years of age, ranging from roughly 20 to 80.

In regard to this clone: Its antigen is currently unknown.

Only in-frame clones appear in the TCRdb table, and some are missing; sequencing was by immunoSEQ multiplex PCR. In the table there are approximately 60,000 clones, roughly 84% of which are singletons. Germline CDR1 is SNHLY and CDR2 is FYNNEI. The CDR3 loop spans 14 amino acids. V gave up 6 bases and J gave up 0 bases, with 9 bases separating them. Whole-study findings and limits: Antigen targets of the expanded peripheral T cells went undetermined. Compared with CD4+, CD8+ T cells on average had more expanded clones.

Baseline was the first blood sampling point, followed by cycle 4 day 1 and cycle 7 day 1. This sequence joins TRBV2 and TRBJ2-1, with D hard to call. The material was CD4+ or CD8+ T cells sorted from blood, obtained in a trial of the OX40 agonist ivuxolimab. The TCR was taken from an adult with an advanced solid tumor such as melanoma, head and neck, liver or kidney cancer. For the CDR3, the DNA is TGTGCCAGCAGGGCCCTGAGCTCCTACAATGAGCAGTTCTTC. Its translation is CASRALSSYNEQFF.